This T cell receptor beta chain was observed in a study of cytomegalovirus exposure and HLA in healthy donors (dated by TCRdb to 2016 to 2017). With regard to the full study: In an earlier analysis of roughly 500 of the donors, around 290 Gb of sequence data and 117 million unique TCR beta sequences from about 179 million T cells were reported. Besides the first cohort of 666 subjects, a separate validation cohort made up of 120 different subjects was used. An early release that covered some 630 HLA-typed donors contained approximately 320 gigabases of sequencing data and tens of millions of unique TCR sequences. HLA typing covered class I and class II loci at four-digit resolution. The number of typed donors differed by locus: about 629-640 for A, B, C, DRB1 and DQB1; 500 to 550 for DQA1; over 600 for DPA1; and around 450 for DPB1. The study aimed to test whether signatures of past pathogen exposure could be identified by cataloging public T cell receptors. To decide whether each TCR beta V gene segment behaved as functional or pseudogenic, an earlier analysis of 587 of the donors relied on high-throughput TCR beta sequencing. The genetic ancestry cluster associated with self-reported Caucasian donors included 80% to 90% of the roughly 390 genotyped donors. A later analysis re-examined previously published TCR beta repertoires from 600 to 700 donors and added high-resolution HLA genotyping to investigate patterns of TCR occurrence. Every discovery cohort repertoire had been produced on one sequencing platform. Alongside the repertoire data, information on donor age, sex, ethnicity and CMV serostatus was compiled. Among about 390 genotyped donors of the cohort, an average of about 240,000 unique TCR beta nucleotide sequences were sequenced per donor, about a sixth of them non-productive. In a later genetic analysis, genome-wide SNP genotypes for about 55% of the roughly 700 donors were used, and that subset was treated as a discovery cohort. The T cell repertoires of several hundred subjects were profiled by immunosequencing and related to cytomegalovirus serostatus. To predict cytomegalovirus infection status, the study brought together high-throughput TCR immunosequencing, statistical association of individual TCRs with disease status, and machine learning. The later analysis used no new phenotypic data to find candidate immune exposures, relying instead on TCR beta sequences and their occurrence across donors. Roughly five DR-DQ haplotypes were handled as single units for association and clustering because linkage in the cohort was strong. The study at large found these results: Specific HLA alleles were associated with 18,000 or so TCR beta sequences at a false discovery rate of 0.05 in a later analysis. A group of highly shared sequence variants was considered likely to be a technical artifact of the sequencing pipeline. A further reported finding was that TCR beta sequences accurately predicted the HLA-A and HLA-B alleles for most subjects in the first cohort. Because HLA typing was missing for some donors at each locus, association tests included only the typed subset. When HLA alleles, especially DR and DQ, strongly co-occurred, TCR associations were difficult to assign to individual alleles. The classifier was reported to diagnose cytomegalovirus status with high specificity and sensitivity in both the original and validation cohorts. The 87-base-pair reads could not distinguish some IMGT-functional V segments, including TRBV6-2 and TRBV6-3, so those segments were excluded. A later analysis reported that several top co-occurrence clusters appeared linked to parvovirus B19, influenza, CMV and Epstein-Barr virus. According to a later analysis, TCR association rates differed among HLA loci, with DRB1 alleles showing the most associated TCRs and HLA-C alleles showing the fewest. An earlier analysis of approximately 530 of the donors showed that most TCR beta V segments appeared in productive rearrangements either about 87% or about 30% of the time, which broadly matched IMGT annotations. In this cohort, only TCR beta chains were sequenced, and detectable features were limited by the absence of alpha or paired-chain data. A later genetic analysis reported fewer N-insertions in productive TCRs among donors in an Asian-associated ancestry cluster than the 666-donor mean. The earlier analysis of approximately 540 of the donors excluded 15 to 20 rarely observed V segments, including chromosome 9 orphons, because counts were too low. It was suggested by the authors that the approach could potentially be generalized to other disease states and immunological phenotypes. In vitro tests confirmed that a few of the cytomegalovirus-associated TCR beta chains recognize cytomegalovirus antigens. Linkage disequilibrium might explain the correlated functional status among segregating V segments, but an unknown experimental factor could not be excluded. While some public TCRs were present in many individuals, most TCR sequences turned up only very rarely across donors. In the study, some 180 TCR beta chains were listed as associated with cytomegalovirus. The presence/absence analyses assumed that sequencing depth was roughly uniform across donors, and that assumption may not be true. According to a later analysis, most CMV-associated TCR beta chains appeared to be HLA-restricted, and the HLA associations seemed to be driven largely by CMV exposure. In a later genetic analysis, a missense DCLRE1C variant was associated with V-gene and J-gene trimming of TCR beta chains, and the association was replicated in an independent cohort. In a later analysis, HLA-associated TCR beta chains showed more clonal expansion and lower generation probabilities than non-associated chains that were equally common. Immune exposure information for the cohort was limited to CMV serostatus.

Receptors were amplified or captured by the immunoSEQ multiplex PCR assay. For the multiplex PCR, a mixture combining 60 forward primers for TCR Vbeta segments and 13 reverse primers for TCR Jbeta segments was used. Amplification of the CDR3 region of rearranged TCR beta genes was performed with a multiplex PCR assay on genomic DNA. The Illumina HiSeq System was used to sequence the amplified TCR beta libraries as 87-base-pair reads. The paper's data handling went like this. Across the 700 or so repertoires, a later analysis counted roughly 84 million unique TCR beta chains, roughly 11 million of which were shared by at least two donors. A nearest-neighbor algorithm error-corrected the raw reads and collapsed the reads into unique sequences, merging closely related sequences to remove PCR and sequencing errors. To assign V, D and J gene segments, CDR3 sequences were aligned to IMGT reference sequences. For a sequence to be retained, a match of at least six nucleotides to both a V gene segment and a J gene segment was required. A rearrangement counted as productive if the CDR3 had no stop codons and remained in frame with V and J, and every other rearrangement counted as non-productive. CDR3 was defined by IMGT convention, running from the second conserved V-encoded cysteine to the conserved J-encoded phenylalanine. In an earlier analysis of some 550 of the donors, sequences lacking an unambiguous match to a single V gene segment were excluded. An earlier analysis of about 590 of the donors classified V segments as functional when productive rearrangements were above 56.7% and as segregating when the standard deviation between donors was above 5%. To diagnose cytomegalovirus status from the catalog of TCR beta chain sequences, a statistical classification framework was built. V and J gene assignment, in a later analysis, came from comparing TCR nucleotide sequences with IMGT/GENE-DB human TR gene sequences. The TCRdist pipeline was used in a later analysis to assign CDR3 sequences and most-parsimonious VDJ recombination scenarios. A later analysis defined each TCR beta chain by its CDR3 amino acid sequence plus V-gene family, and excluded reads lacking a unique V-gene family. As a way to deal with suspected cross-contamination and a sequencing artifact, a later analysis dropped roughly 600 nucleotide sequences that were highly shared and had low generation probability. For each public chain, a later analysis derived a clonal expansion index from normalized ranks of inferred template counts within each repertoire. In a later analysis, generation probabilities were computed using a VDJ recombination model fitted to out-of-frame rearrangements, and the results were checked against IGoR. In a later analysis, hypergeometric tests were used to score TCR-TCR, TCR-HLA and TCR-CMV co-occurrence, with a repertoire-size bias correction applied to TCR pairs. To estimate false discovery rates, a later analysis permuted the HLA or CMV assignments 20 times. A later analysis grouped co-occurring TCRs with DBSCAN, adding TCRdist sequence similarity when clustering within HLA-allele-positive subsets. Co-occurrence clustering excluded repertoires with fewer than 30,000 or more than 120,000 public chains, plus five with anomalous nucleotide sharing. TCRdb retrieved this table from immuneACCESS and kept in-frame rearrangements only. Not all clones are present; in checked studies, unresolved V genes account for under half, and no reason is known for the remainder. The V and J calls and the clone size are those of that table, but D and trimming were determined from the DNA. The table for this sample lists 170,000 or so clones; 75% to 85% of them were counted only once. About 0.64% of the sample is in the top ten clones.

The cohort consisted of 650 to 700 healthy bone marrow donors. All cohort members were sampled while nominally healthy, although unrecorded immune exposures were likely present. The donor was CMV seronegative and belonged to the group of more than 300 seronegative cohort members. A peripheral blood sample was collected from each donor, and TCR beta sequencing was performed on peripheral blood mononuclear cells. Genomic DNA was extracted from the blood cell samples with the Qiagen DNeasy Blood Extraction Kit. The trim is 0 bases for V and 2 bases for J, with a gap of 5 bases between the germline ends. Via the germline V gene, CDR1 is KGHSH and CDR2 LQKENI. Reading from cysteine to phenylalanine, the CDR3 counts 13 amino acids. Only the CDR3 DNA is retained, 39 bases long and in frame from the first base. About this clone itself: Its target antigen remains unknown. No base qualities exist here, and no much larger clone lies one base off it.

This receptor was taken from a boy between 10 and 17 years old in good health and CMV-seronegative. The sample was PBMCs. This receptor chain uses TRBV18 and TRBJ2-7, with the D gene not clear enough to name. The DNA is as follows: TGTGCCAGCTCACCACCCCCTCCCTACGAGCAGTACTTC. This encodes CASSPPPPYEQYF.